These T cell receptor beta chains were read from a single sample in a study of blood T cells in healthy people across ages. One entry per CDR3 protein, called by TCRdb with MiXCR from the 5' RACE reads. The sample includes over 1.5 million distinct CDR3 sequences, 49% seen only once; the top ten take roughly 2.1%. Sequenced sample: blood. The source of these receptors is a woman between 35 and 50 years old in good health. Both conserved end residues are part of each CDR3. A D gene is named only where the DNA matches it firmly. Clone size is stated in some rows and not others, as once, few, many or a class when expanded.

v_gene	d_gene	len	abundance	j_gene	CDR3aa	CDR3nt
TRBV4-2	TRBD2	18	-	TRBJ2-6	CASSPWGRGGPGANVLTF	TGTGCCAGCAGCCCATGGGGGCGGGGGGGCCCCGGGGCCAACGTCCTGACTTTC
TRBV29-1	TRBD2	13	-	TRBJ2-7	CSYVAGSSYEQYF	TGCAGCTACGTAGCGGGGAGCTCCTACGAGCAGTACTTC
TRBV4-3	TRBD1	14	few	TRBJ2-7	CASSQLQGPYEQYF	TGCGCCAGCAGCCAATTACAGGGGCCCTACGAGCAGTACTTC
TRBV7-9	-	15	-	TRBJ1-2	CASSLAQQNNYGYTF	TGTGCCAGCAGCTTAGCCCAACAAAACAACTATGGCTACACCTTC
TRBV20-1	TRBD2	13	-	TRBJ2-7	CSAKAGDSYEQYF	TGCAGTGCTAAAGCGGGGGACTCCTACGAGCAGTACTTC
TRBV4-1	-	14	once	TRBJ2-3	CASSQMVPTDTQYF	TGCGCCAGCAGCCAAATGGTGCCCACAGATACGCAGTATTTT
TRBV4-1	TRBD1	15	few	TRBJ2-1	CASSQGSTGYGEQFF	TGCGCCAGCAGCCAAGGCTCGACAGGGTATGGTGAGCAGTTCTTC
TRBV5-1	TRBD1	15	-	TRBJ2-7	CASSLDGTGVVEQYF	TGCGCCAGCAGCTTGGACGGGACAGGGGTTGTCGAGCAGTACTTC
TRBV27	TRBD1	15	once	TRBJ1-2	CASTSTGGVSYGYTF	TGTGCCAGCACCTCAACAGGGGGAGTCTCCTATGGCTACACCTTC
TRBV28	TRBD2	16	few	TRBJ2-3	CASTPPGLTGRGTQYF	TGTGCCAGCACCCCCCCGGGACTAACGGGTAGGGGTACGCAGTATTTT
TRBV12-3/TRBV12-4	TRBD1	15	many	TRBJ2-6	CASSHRGQGANVLTF	TGTGCCAGCAGCCACAGGGGGCAGGGGGCCAACGTCCTGACTTTC
TRBV6-1	TRBD1	16	-	TRBJ2-2	CASSRTGGSNTGELFF	TGTGCCAGCAGCCGGACAGGGGGCTCGAACACCGGGGAGCTGTTTTTT
TRBV3-1	-	15	few	TRBJ2-5	CASSQTRTVWETQYF	TGTGCCAGCAGCCAAACTCGGACAGTGTGGGAGACCCAGTACTTC
TRBV24-1	TRBD1	20	-	TRBJ2-1	CATSDFKGQGTPRAYNEQFF	TGTGCCACCAGTGATTTTAAGGGACAGGGGACCCCCAGGGCGTACAATGAGCAGTTCTTC
TRBV19	TRBD1	17	-	TRBJ2-5	CASSIVPGQAKEETQYF	TGTGCCAGTAGTATAGTCCCAGGACAGGCCAAGGAAGAGACCCAGTACTTC
TRBV15	TRBD1	16	few	TRBJ1-2	CATSLTGDTAIYGYTF	TGTGCCACCAGCCTAACAGGGGATACCGCAATCTATGGCTACACCTTC
TRBV5-7	-	17	-	TRBJ2-6	CASSFGRGYSGANVLTF	TGTGCCAGCAGCTTTGGGCGGGGATACTCTGGGGCCAACGTCCTGACTTTC
TRBV5-1	-	15	-	TRBJ1-2	CASSLFRRVFFGYTF	TGCGCCAGCAGCTTGTTTAGGAGGGTTTTTTTTGGCTACACCTTC
TRBV12-3/TRBV12-4	-	15	-	TRBJ2-7	CASSFFAGSSHEQYF	TGTGCCAGCAGTTTCTTCGCAGGGTCAAGTCACGAGCAGTACTTC
TRBV4-3	-	15	few	TRBJ2-7	CASSQGTGSEHEQYF	TGCGCCAGCAGCCAAGGCACAGGGAGTGAACACGAGCAGTACTTC
TRBV9	TRBD1	14	-	TRBJ1-5	CASSVAAGGQPQHF	TGTGCCAGCAGCGTAGCGGCAGGGGGGCAGCCCCAGCATTTT
TRBV19	-	13	-	TRBJ2-1	CASSLFRLSEQFF	TGTGCCAGTAGCCTGTTTCGGTTAAGTGAGCAGTTCTTC
TRBV5-5	-	16	-	TRBJ1-6	CASSLGGSDYNSPLHF	TGTGCCAGCAGCTTGGGGGGGTCGGACTATAATTCACCCCTCCACTTT
TRBV11-2	-	14	-	TRBJ2-1	CASSLGGGLREQFF	TGTGCCAGCAGCTTAGGTGGGGGGCTACGGGAGCAGTTCTTC
TRBV4-2	-	13	few	TRBJ1-2	CASSPQGRNGYTF	TGTGCCAGCAGCCCTCAGGGGCGGAATGGCTACACCTTC
TRBV5-1	-	13	-	TRBJ1-4	CASGTGYNEKLFF	TGCGCCAGCGGTACAGGATATAATGAAAAACTGTTTTTT
TRBV11-2	TRBD1	16	-	TRBJ2-1	CASSHTSGTAYNEQFF	TGTGCCAGCAGCCACACGTCCGGGACAGCCTACAATGAGCAGTTCTTC
TRBV28	-	15	-	TRBJ2-7	CASSLLGPATLEQYF	TGTGCCAGCAGTTTACTCGGACCGGCCACCCTCGAGCAGTACTTC
TRBV21-1	-	16	few	TRBJ2-3	CASSPRDRLSTDTQYF	TGTGCCAGCAGCCCGAGGGACAGGCTAAGCACAGATACGCAGTATTTT
TRBV5-1	-	15	once	TRBJ2-5	CASSPQPTGLETQYF	TGCGCCAGCAGCCCCCAGCCCACAGGGTTGGAGACCCAGTACTTC
TRBV20-1	TRBD2	14	-	TRBJ2-1	CSARTSGGQSEQFF	TGCAGTGCTAGGACTAGCGGGGGGCAGAGTGAGCAGTTCTTC
TRBV12-5	-	14	-	TRBJ2-3	CVSGLNFSTDTQYF	TGTGTTAGTGGTTTGAACTTTAGCACAGATACGCAGTATTTT
TRBV4-3	TRBD1	14	few	TRBJ1-2	CASSRRQGANGYTF	TGCGCCAGCAGCCGCCGACAGGGGGCTAACGGCTACACCTTC
TRBV29-1	TRBD2	17	-	TRBJ2-1	CSVLPRVGGGYNNEQFF	TGCAGCGTCCTCCCAAGGGTTGGCGGGGGTTATAACAATGAGCAGTTCTTC
TRBV9	-	18	-	TRBJ1-2	CASSVGRNRAGGHYGNTF	TGTGCCAGCAGCGTAGGGCGGAATCGAGCGGGGGGCCACTATGGCAACACCTTC
TRBV24-1	TRBD1	16	few	TRBJ2-1	CATSDWDRGGYNEQFF	TGTGCCACCAGTGATTGGGACAGGGGTGGCTACAATGAGCAGTTCTTC
TRBV7-8	-	13	-	TRBJ2-7	CASSLTNTYEQYF	TGTGCCAGCAGCTTGACCAATACCTACGAGCAGTACTTC
TRBV29-1	TRBD1	12	-	TRBJ2-1	CSVRRQGDEQFF	TGCAGCGTGCGAAGACAGGGCGATGAGCAGTTCTTC
TRBV20-1	-	13	-	TRBJ2-5	CSARKQDTETQYF	TGCAGTGCTAGGAAGCAGGACACCGAGACCCAGTACTTC
TRBV7-2	TRBD1	14	-	TRBJ2-7	CASSFDRGQDEQYF	TGTGCCAGCAGCTTTGACAGGGGGCAGGACGAGCAGTACTTC
TRBV2	-	13	-	TRBJ2-1	CASSEQGLNGQFF	TGTGCCAGCAGTGAACAGGGACTCAATGGGCAGTTCTTC
TRBV7-2	-	13	-	TRBJ2-1	CASSLFREVEQFF	TGTGCCAGCAGCTTATTTAGAGAAGTTGAGCAGTTCTTC
TRBV29-1	-	13	-	TRBJ2-5	CSVEMGVGETQYF	TGCAGCGTTGAAATGGGAGTCGGAGAGACCCAGTACTTC
TRBV28	TRBD2	12	-	TRBJ2-5	CAARGGRNEQYF	TGTGCCGCTCGGGGGGGGCGCAATGAGCAGTACTTC
TRBV27	-	18	-	TRBJ2-7	CASSFGGLTGFNIYEQYF	TGTGCCAGCAGTTTTGGGGGCCTAACAGGGTTTAATATCTACGAGCAGTACTTC
TRBV27	-	15	-	TRBJ2-3	CASSFRSRSTDTQYF	TGTGCCAGCAGTTTTCGTTCCAGAAGCACAGATACGCAGTATTTT
TRBV28	-	15	once	TRBJ2-3	CASSLLRVGTDTQYF	TGTGCCAGCAGTTTGCTCAGGGTGGGCACAGATACGCAGTATTTT